Shown below are 20 T cell receptor beta chains from a single sample sequenced in a study of naive and memory T cell subsets. Amplification of ligated cDNA took four PCR rounds with SP2 and nested alpha and beta constant primers. From the 5' RACE reads, TCRdb called clonotypes with MiXCR, one entry per CDR3 protein. The repertoire has about 62,000 distinct CDR3 sequences, 8% of them found once; the top ten carry 15% to 20%. A UMI-containing oligonucleotide was joined by 3' ligation to the TCR cDNA template. The receptor source for this set is a female donor in good health.

In this sample, this clonotype turned up a few times. The rearrangement links TRBV6-2 or TRBV6-3 to TRBJ2-3; 14 bases are a match to TRBD2. This CDR3 is 17 amino acids long. Losses at the gene ends were 6 bases for V and 0 bases for J; bases not matched to a gene: 5. Germline V gene lookup returns CDR1 MNHEY and CDR2 SVGEGT. Here the CDR3 DNA reads TGTGCCAGCAGCTTGGGACTAGCGGGGGTTAGCACAGATACGCAGTATTTT. Amino acids: CASSLGLAGVSTDTQYF.

At least ten counts were recorded for this clonotype. The chain couples TRBV14 to TRBJ1-1; 8 bases line up with TRBD1. Trimming cost V 5 bases and J 0 bases; bases outside gene matches: 8. The germline gives CDR1 SGHDN, CDR2 FVKESK. There are 16 residues in the CDR3. In DNA form, the CDR3 reads TGTGCCAGCAGCACCGCAGGGGGCCGCATGAACACTGAAGCTTTCTTT. Amino acids: CASSTAGGRMNTEAFF.

This rearrangement joins TRBV5-5 to TRBJ1-4; D uncertain. Trimming took 4 bases from V and 3 from J, leaving 13 bases between them. The CDR3 runs 15 residues. Germline-derived CDR1 and CDR2 are SGHKS and YYEKEE (reference sequence). As DNA, the CDR3 is TGTGCCAGCAGCCCCGACCCGGGCCCTAATGAAAAACTGTTTTTT. Translated, it gives CASSPDPGPNEKLFF. The entire variable domain, with the rest obtained from reference TRBV5-5 and TRBJ1-4, is as follows: DAGVTQSPTHLIKTRGQQVTLRCSPISGHKSVSWYQQVLGQGPQFIFQYYEKEERGRGNFPDRFSARQFPNYSSELNVNALLLGDSALYLCASSPDPGPNEKLFFGSGTQLSVL.

V usage is TRBV16 and J usage is TRBJ1-3; D remains ambiguous. The V end lost 2 bases, the J end lost 0 bases, and 11 bases lay between the germline ends. CDR1 and CDR2 from the germline V gene are KGHSY and FQNENV. The CDR3 covers 16 residues. Here the CDR3 DNA reads TGTGCCAGCAGCCAAAAGGACTGGAGCTCTGGAAACACCATATATTTT. Translating it yields CASSQKDWSSGNTIYF.

This clonotype showed up many times. V and J are TRBV28 and TRBJ2-1; TRBD2 agrees at 11 bases. The V and J ends lost 7 bases and 9 bases, in that order; junction bases with no gene match: 11. The CDR3 sequence is 15 residues long. Germline loops: CDR1 MDHEN, CDR2 SYDVKM. The CDR3 reads CASTTGTSGGGEQFF. In DNA, the CDR3 is TGTGCCAGCACAACCGGGACTAGCGGAGGGGGTGAGCAGTTCTTC.

The table lists this clonotype with a few counts. The chain couples TRBV3-1 to TRBJ2-7; TRBD2 matches at 10 bases. Germline CDR1 and CDR2: LGHDT and YNNKEL (reference sequence). V dropped 4 bases and J dropped 6; count of bases not matched to a gene: 6. The CDR3 has 14 residues. Written as DNA, the CDR3 is TGTGCCAGCAGCCCGATAGCGGGAGGTGGCGAGCAGTACTTC. Translated: CASSPIAGGGEQYF.

This clonotype was detected many times. The rearrangement links TRBV6-6 to TRBJ2-7; TRBD2 agrees at 10 bases. The CDR3 is made up of 13 amino acids. From germline, CDR1 is MNHNY and CDR2 SVGAGI (reference sequence). V dropped 8 bases and J dropped 3; count of bases not matched to a gene: 4. The CDR3 protein is CASEREGFYEQYF. CDR3 bases: TGTGCCAGCGAGCGGGAGGGGTTCTACGAGCAGTACTTC.

This clonotype has a handful of counts. The gene calls are TRBV10-3 and TRBJ2-1; 12 bases line up with TRBD2. V gave up 5 bases and J gave up 0 bases; unmatched junction bases: 8. From germline, CDR1 is ENHRY and CDR2 SYGVKD. CDR3 size: 18 residues. The CDR3 bases are TGTGCCATCAGTCCTTGGACTAGCGGGACCAACTCCTACAATGAGCAGTTCTTC. Encoded protein: CAISPWTSGTNSYNEQFF.

This clonotype was found a few times. J is TRBJ2-5 and V is TRBV6-2 or TRBV6-3; 11 nucleotides line up with TRBD2. The V gene end was trimmed by 2 bases and the J gene end by 1 base; junction bases not matched to a gene: 3. Germline V CDR1 and CDR2: MNHEY, SVGEGT. CDR3 length: 16 residues. This CDR3 reads CASSYGGTSGQETQYF. CDR3 coding DNA: TGTGCCAGCAGTTACGGGGGGACTAGCGGCCAAGAGACCCAGTACTTC.

The rearrangement joins TRBV2 to TRBJ2-7; TRBD1 matches 7 bases. The trim removed 7 bases at V and 4 bases at J, leaving 7 bases unmatched. Germline values: CDR1 SNHLY, CDR2 FYNNEI. CDR3 length: 13 amino acids. CDR3 residues: CASMGTGEYEQYF. CDR3 nucleotides: TGTGCCAGCATGGGAACAGGGGAATACGAGCAGTACTTC.

The chain employs TRBV7-2 and TRBJ2-5; 9 positions agree with TRBD1. This CDR3 is built from 17 residues. Germline V lookup: CDR1 SGHTA, CDR2 FQGNSA. Trimming cost V 0 bases and J 6 bases; bases outside gene matches: 11. The CDR3 DNA reads as TGTGCCAGCAGCTTAGCAGAGACAGGGGGAGAGTCGAAGACCCAGTACTTC. Its protein is CASSLAETGGESKTQYF.

This clonotype was counted at least ten times. V usage is TRBV29-1 and J usage is TRBJ1-2, with no clear D. Germline-derived CDR1 and CDR2 are SQVTM and ANQGSEA. There are 13 residues in the CDR3. V lost 4 bases and J lost 2, with 11 bases in between. The CDR3 coding sequence is TGCAGCGTTGTGGCCGACTTGAACTATGGCTACACCTTC. This gives the protein CSVVADLNYGYTF.

This clonotype was seen repeatedly, ten times or more. The DNA for the CDR3 is TGTGCCAGCAGTTTGTACGGAGGGAACACTGAAGCTTTCTTT. Residues: CASSLYGGNTEAFF. This chain connects TRBV7-2 to TRBJ1-1; D remains ambiguous. The V gene's germline CDR1 is SGHTA and CDR2 FQGNSA. V was pared by 6 bases and J by 1 base, with 12 bases between. This CDR3 comprises 14 residues.

This clonotype has more than one count but fewer than ten. The chain links TRBV20-1 to TRBJ2-1, with D unresolved. The CDR3 length is 14 residues. Germline V lookup: CDR1 DFQATT, CDR2 SNEGSKA (reference sequence). V lost 3 bases, J lost 3 bases, and 12 bases lay in between. DNA of the CDR3: TGCAGTGCTAGGGTTCTTATCCGCTACAATGAGCAGTTCTTC. This sequence encodes CSARVLIRYNEQFF.

The chain combines TRBV4-2 with TRBJ1-2; 7 bases line up with TRBD1. Germline CDR1 reads LGHNA; CDR2 reads YNFKEQ. V shed 0 bases, J shed 8 bases, and the junction held 15 bases outside the gene matches. The CDR3 spans 17 residues. For the CDR3, the DNA is TGTGCCAGCAGCCAAGAAGATTACGTAATGACAGGGAGAGGCTACACCTTC. Translating it yields CASSQEDYVMTGRGYTF.

The sample holds many counts of this clonotype. This chain joins TRBV6-5 and TRBJ1-2; D possibly corresponds to TRBD1 (5 bases). Trimming took 9 bases from V and 0 from J, leaving 11 bases between them. CDR3 size: 13 residues. Germline assignment: CDR1 MNHEY and CDR2 SVGAGI. CDR3 residues: CASRAGPNYGYTF. DNA of the CDR3: TGTGCCAGTCGGGCGGGGCCTAACTATGGCTACACCTTC.

A few counts support this clonotype. The chain uses TRBV20-1 and TRBJ1-3; D not resolved. Trimming stripped 3 bases from V and 2 bases from J, with 5 bases between. This CDR3 spans 12 amino acids. Germline V gene data show CDR1 as DFQATT and CDR2 as SNEGSKA (reference sequence). The CDR3, as DNA: TGCAGTGCTAGTTCCCCTGGAAACACCATATATTTT. This codes for CSASSPGNTIYF.

Ten or more counts support this clonotype. The chain employs TRBV20-1 and TRBJ2-7; the match to TRBD1 covers 8 bases. Germline lookup yields CDR1 DFQATT and CDR2 SNEGSKA (reference sequence). The junction had 14 bases not matched to a gene; V was cut back by 0 bases and J by 1 base. The CDR3 is made up of 18 amino acids. The CDR3 region has the DNA TGCAGTGCTAGAGATTACAAGCCCGGGACAGGCTTTTCCTACGAGCAGTACTTC. Translated, it gives CSARDYKPGTGFSYEQYF.

In this sample, this clonotype turned up a few times. This chain connects TRBV4-1 to TRBJ2-3; weak D call: TRBD2 (6 bases). Looked up from germline, CDR1 is MGHRA and CDR2 is YSYEKL. CDR3 length: 16 residues. Trimming stripped 4 bases from V and 1 base from J, with 15 bases between. The CDR3 loop is CASSLVRDGRTDTQYF. CDR3 nucleotide sequence: TGCGCCAGCAGCCTGGTGCGGGACGGCCGCACAGATACGCAGTATTTT.

The CDR3 coding sequence is TGTGCCAGCAGTTTACTAGCGCCAGAAACAGATACGCAGTATTTT. Protein: CASSLLAPETDTQYF. The chain combines TRBV28 with TRBJ2-3, with D possibly being TRBD2 (6 bases). This CDR3 has 15 residues. Germline lookup yields CDR1 MDHEN and CDR2 SYDVKM. V shed 2 bases and J shed 3 bases, with 12 bases lying between them.